The 32 T cell receptor beta chains below come from one sample, sequenced in a study of cytomegalovirus exposure and HLA in healthy donors. The PCR contained 60 Vbeta and 13 Jbeta primers. Measured with immunoSEQ multiplex PCR; TCRdb has only the in-frame clones, and not every one. The sample records 95,000 to 110,000 clones, roughly a tenth being singletons. Specimen: PBMCs. The receptors come from a man aged 40-55 years in good health and CMV-seropositive.

The chain has TRBV13 and TRBJ2-1; 7 nucleotides align to TRBD1. The CDR3 runs 17 residues. Per germline, CDR1 PRHDT and CDR2 FYEKMQ (reference sequence). V was pared by 1 base and J by 4 bases, with 10 bases of the junction left unmatched. This chain's CDR3 is CASSLDFRQGDYNEQFF. The CDR3 bases are TGTGCCAGCAGCTTAGATTTTAGACAGGGCGATTACAATGAGCAGTTCTTC.

The chain has TRBV7-9 and TRBJ1-2; D gene ambiguous. Trimming pared 5 bases from V and 2 bases from J, leaving 9 bases between. The germline V gene has CDR1 SEHNR and CDR2 FQNEAQ (reference sequence). The CDR3 contains 13 residues. The CDR3 nucleotides read TGTGCCAGCAGCGCCACAGAAAACTATGGCTACACCTTC. It is translated as CASSATENYGYTF.

The J gene is TRBJ2-2, the V gene TRBV10-2; TRBD2 matches 11 bases. Germline-derived CDR1 and CDR2 are WSHSY and SAAADI. J gave up 7 bases and V 7 bases, and 2 bases lay outside the gene matches. The CDR3 totals 13 residues. In nucleotides, the CDR3 is TGCGCCAGCATAGCGGGAGGGCACGGGGAGCTGTTTTTT. It codes for CASIAGGHGELFF.

This chain links TRBV27 with TRBJ2-7; 8 bases map to TRBD2. This CDR3 is 17 amino acids long. The V segment lost 1 base and the J segment 6 bases; nucleotides outside the gene matches: 14. Germline V gene sequence: CDR1 MNHEY, CDR2 SMNVEV (reference sequence). Written as DNA, the CDR3 is TGTGCCAGCAGTTTATTCCCACCGGGACTAGTAGGTGCCGAGCAGTACTTC. It encodes CASSLFPPGLVGAEQYF.

This clone was seen only a few times. V and J are TRBV2 and TRBJ2-5, with no clear D. V gave up 1 base and J gave up 3 bases, with 15 bases separating them. Germline values: CDR1 SNHLY, CDR2 FYNNEI. There are 16 residues in the CDR3. CDR3 amino acids: CASSEGWRLDKETQYF. The CDR3 nucleotides are TGTGCCAGCAGTGAAGGGTGGCGGCTGGATAAAGAGACCCAGTACTTC.

This clone came up a few times. The chain is built from TRBV2 and TRBJ2-7, with D maybe TRBD1 (5 bases). The V gene's germline CDR1 is SNHLY and CDR2 FYNNEI. This CDR3 has 14 residues. V lost 5 bases to trimming and J lost 3 bases, with 14 bases between them. CDR3 in DNA: TGTGCCAGCAGTACTGAGACAGTGGGCTACGAGCAGTACTTC. Residues: CASSTETVGYEQYF.

The V and J genes are TRBV9 and TRBJ2-5, with D possibly being TRBD1 (6 bases). The CDR3 contains 15 residues. CDR1 is SGDLS, CDR2 YYNGEE, per germline. The germline V and J ends were trimmed by 4 bases and 5 bases, with 18 bases remaining between them. The CDR3 reads CASSNRQASLETQYF. The CDR3 DNA sequence: TGTGCCAGCAGCAACCGACAGGCTAGTTTGGAGACCCAGTACTTC.

This clone was counted between two and nine times. The chain carries TRBV7-6 and TRBJ2-5; 8 bases map to TRBD1. V lost 5 bases and J lost 5; bases outside the gene matches: 13. Germline V lookup: CDR1 SGHVS, CDR2 FNYEAQ. This CDR3 comprises 16 residues. CDR3 residues: CASSRRPTDRGETQYF. The CDR3 DNA follows: TGTGCCAGCAGCCGACGGCCAACCGACAGGGGCGAGACCCAGTACTTC.

This clone was counted between two and nine times. CDR3 protein: CASSPDRGNEKLFF. DNA for the CDR3: TGCGCCAGCAGCCCGGACAGGGGAAATGAAAAACTGTTTTTT. The rearrangement links TRBV5-1 to TRBJ1-4; 9 nucleotides agree with TRBD1. CDR3 length: 14 residues. Unmatched junction bases numbered 3, after V lost 4 bases and J lost 5 bases. Germline loops: CDR1 SGHRS, CDR2 YFSETQ.

V and J are TRBV10-3 and TRBJ2-3; 13 bases map to TRBD2. The V and J ends lost 6 bases and 3 bases, in that order; junction bases with no gene match: 3. Germline CDR1 is ENHRY and CDR2 is SYGVKD. CDR3 size: 15 residues. The CDR3 nucleotides are TGTGCCATCAGCCGGACTAGCGGGAGAACAGATACGCAGTATTTT. Amino acids: CAISRTSGRTDTQYF.

This clone was detected a few times. This chain links TRBV7-6 with TRBJ2-7; D unresolved. Germline V gene data show CDR1 as SGHVS and CDR2 as FNYEAQ. The CDR3 consists of 14 residues. Trimming removed 5 bases at V and 5 bases at J, with 16 bases between. The CDR3 reads CASSLRVEADEQYF. CDR3 nucleotide sequence: TGTGCCAGCAGCCTTCGGGTTGAGGCGGACGAGCAGTACTTC.

V and J are TRBV5-4 and TRBJ2-7; 9 bases fit TRBD2. Losses at the gene ends were 1 base for V and 2 bases for J; bases not matched to a gene: 7. The CDR3 covers 16 residues. Per germline, CDR1 SGHNT and CDR2 YYREEE (reference sequence). The DNA of the CDR3 is TGTGCCAGCAGCTTGTATTATAGCGGGGGTACCTACGAGCAGTACTTC. Translation gives CASSLYYSGGTYEQYF.

A few counts support this clone. This chain joins TRBV12-2 and TRBJ1-4; TRBD1 is taken as the D call from the table, unchecked against the DNA. TRBV12-2 is a listed pseudogene. The CDR3 loop spans 18 amino acids. As DNA, the CDR3 is TGTGCAAGTCGCCCCAGGGGACAGTCCTATGAAGGTAATGAAAAACTGTTTTTT. Translating it yields CASRPRGQSYEGNEKLFF.

This chain connects TRBV4-1 to TRBJ1-4; the D is unclear. Trimming stripped 1 base from V and 3 bases from J, with 9 bases between. The CDR3 runs 15 residues. In germline, CDR1 is MGHRA, CDR2 YSYEKL. The CDR3 DNA is TGCGCCAGCAGCCAAGCCCTGGGCCCTAATGAAAAACTGTTTTTT. Translated: CASSQALGPNEKLFF.

The rearrangement links TRBV6-5 to TRBJ2-3; 9 bases are a match to TRBD2. Germline V gene sequence: CDR1 MNHEY, CDR2 SVGAGI. Losses at the gene ends were 9 bases for V and 8 bases for J; bases not matched to a gene: 15. This CDR3 comprises 15 residues. The CDR3 here is CASGGAGGTGGTQYF. The CDR3 region has the DNA TGTGCCAGTGGCGGAGCGGGAGGAACTGGCGGTACGCAGTATTTT.

This clone was seen only a few times. One junction end does not reproduce the germline sequence, and a read error may be involved. This chain joins TRBV4-1 and TRBJ2-1; weak D call: TRBD2 (6 bases). Germline-derived CDR1 and CDR2 are MGHRA and YSYEKL. This CDR3 is 16 amino acids long. CDR3 protein: CASGQELAGPSGEQFF. CDR3 sequence (DNA): TGCGCCAGCGGCCAAGAACTGGCGGGACCTTCGGGTGAGCAGTTCTTC.

This clone was seen a few times. The genes are TRBV10-1 and TRBJ1-1; D perhaps matches TRBD1 (5 bases). Trimming removed 11 bases at V and 3 bases at J, with 19 bases between. The CDR3 runs to 14 residues. Germline V gives CDR1 WNHNN, CDR2 SYGVQD (reference sequence). Here the CDR3 reads CAGRQGVRYTEAFF. The CDR3 bases are TGCGCCGGCCGACAAGGGGTTCGTTACACTGAAGCTTTCTTT.

The chain uses TRBV5-1 and TRBJ2-7; D is possibly TRBD1 (6 bases). V shed 1 base and J shed 6 bases, with 11 bases lying between them. CDR1 and CDR2 (germline): SGHRS, YFSETQ. The CDR3 is made up of 13 amino acids. CDR3 region: CASSLHRAGEQYF. CDR3 coding DNA: TGCGCCAGCAGCTTGCACAGGGCGGGCGAGCAGTACTTC.

This clone was detected a few times. The chain joins TRBV15 to TRBJ1-1; D is undetermined. This CDR3 comprises 15 residues. Per the germline V gene, CDR1 is LNHNV and CDR2 is YYDKDF (reference sequence). Trimming stripped 0 bases from V and 3 bases from J, with 11 bases between. The CDR3 nucleotides are TGTGCCACCAGCAGAGATCGGGGAGGTTACACTGAAGCTTTCTTT. Translation: CATSRDRGGYTEAFF.

The V gene is TRBV5-6, the J gene TRBJ2-5; D call uncertain. The CDR3 sequence is 13 residues long. Trimming removed 1 base at V and 4 bases at J, with 8 bases between. Germline V gene lookup returns CDR1 SGHDT and CDR2 YYEEEE. CDR3 loop: CASSLLSAETQYF. The DNA of the CDR3 is TGTGCCAGCAGCTTGCTTAGTGCAGAGACCCAGTACTTC.

With regard to this clone: This CDR3 fails to terminate in the conserved phenylalanine or tryptophan, so it likely reflects a read error. The chain carries TRBV6-5 and TRBJ1-4, with 8 bases lining up with TRBD1. The CDR3 runs to 16 residues. In germline, CDR1 is MNHEY, CDR2 SVGAGI. The J segment lost 7 bases and the V segment lost 4 bases, leaving 11 bases of the junction unmatched. CDR3 sequence reads: CASSSEQGGVGEKLFV. The CDR3 coding sequence is TGTGCCAGCAGTTCAGAACAGGGGGGTGTCGGTGAAAAACTGTTTGTT.

The chain combines TRBV2 with TRBJ2-2; TRBD1 matches at 7 bases. Germline CDR1 and CDR2: SNHLY and FYNNEI. The CDR3 covers 16 residues. J was trimmed by 5 bases and V by 2 bases; bases with no gene match: 8. DNA of the CDR3: TGTGCCAGCAGTGAAACGCGACAGGGCCAAACCGGGGAGCTGTTTTTT. This translates into CASSETRQGQTGELFF.

This clone was detected only a few times. The chain recombines TRBV7-3 with TRBJ2-6, with 8 nucleotides matching TRBD1. Germline lookup yields CDR1 SGHTA and CDR2 FQGTGA. J lost 4 bases, V lost 5 bases, and 7 bases had no gene match. The CDR3 length is 16 residues. This chain's CDR3 is CASSPTGASGANVLTF. CDR3 in DNA: TGTGCCAGCAGCCCGACAGGGGCGAGCGGGGCCAACGTCCTGACTTTC.

The chain carries TRBV7-9 and TRBJ1-1; the D is unclear. Per the germline V gene, CDR1 is SEHNR and CDR2 is FQNEAQ (reference sequence). The CDR3 consists of 14 residues. With 6 bases removed from V and 9 bases from J, the gap between germline ends came to 20 bases. The CDR3 DNA follows: TGTGCCAGCAGTTCTTCCGCCGCGGGCGGTAAAGCTTTCTTT. Encoded protein: CASSSSAAGGKAFF.

This clone came up a few times. The V call is TRBV5-8, the J call TRBJ2-5; D not certain. Trimming took off 0 bases at V and 2 bases at J, with 8 bases between the two ends. The germline V gene has CDR1 SGHTS and CDR2 YDEGEE. The CDR3 runs to 14 residues. CDR3 nucleotides: TGTGCCAGCAGCTTGGTCCTCCTACAAGAGACCCAGTACTTC. Its protein product is CASSLVLLQETQYF.

This clone was seen a handful of times. This chain links TRBV9 with TRBJ2-1, with TRBD1 matching 8 bases. The V gene end was trimmed by 3 bases and the J gene end by 0 bases; junction bases not matched to a gene: 14. Per the germline V gene, CDR1 is SGDLS and CDR2 is YYNGEE. CDR3 length: 19 amino acids. The CDR3 region is CASSDRTGQIRSSYNEQFF. The CDR3 nucleotides read TGTGCCAGCAGCGACAGGACAGGGCAGATCAGATCCTCCTACAATGAGCAGTTCTTC.

The chain uses TRBV7-6 and TRBJ2-2, with D tentatively TRBD1 (5 bases). The germline gives CDR1 SGHVS, CDR2 FNYEAQ. This CDR3 comprises 15 residues. With 1 base removed from V and 6 bases from J, the gap between germline ends came to 12 bases. In nucleotides, the CDR3 is TGTGCCAGCAGCTTAGGTTGGCAGGGCGCCGGGGAGCTGTTTTTT. Its protein is CASSLGWQGAGELFF.

This clone has more than one count but fewer than ten. V gene TRBV25-1 combines with J gene TRBJ2-1; TRBD2 might be the D (5 bases). The CDR3 spans 15 residues. Trimming cost V 5 bases and J 3 bases, with 14 bases left between them. Germline lookup yields CDR1 MGHDK and CDR2 SYGVNS. CDR3: CASSRLDGDYNEQFF. Written as DNA, the CDR3 is TGTGCCAGCAGTCGCTTGGACGGGGACTACAATGAGCAGTTCTTC.

This clone is medium-sized in the sample. The chain combines TRBV9 with TRBJ2-1, with 8 bases aligning to TRBD2. V lost 0 bases and J lost 5; bases outside the gene matches: 7. The CDR3 has 16 amino acids. Germline lookup yields CDR1 SGDLS and CDR2 YYNGEE. DNA for the CDR3: TGTGCCAGCAGCGTAGAGGGGGGACTAGACGACAATGAGCAGTTCTTC. Amino acid sequence: CASSVEGGLDDNEQFF.

In this sample, this clone turned up a few times. The chain recombines TRBV27 with TRBJ2-1; TRBD2 matches at 13 bases. The CDR3 is 15 amino acids. CDR1 and CDR2 (germline): MNHEY, SMNVEV (reference sequence). J gave up 9 bases and V 2 bases, and 4 bases lay outside the gene matches. CDR3 residues: CASSLELAGGREQFF. CDR3 bases: TGTGCCAGCAGTTTAGAACTAGCGGGAGGGCGTGAGCAGTTCTTC.

This clone was detected a few times. The V call is TRBV29-1, the J call TRBJ1-1, with 8 bases matching TRBD1. CDR1 is SQVTM and CDR2 is ANQGSEA in the germline V gene. V lost 5 bases, J lost 0 bases, and 8 bases stayed unmatched. The CDR3 totals 15 residues. DNA for the CDR3: TGCAGCGTTCTAGGACAGGGTACATTGAACACTGAAGCTTTCTTT. Translating it yields CSVLGQGTLNTEAFF.

This clone has more than one count but fewer than ten. This chain uses TRBV2 with TRBJ2-1; 7 nucleotides match TRBD2. The CDR3 covers 15 residues. The germline CDR1 and CDR2 sequences are SNHLY and FYNNEI. The ends lost 5 bases at V and 7 bases at J; junction bases unmatched: 11. In DNA, the CDR3 is TGTGCCAGCAGTCCGGGGGGACTCGATCTGAATGAGCAGTTCTTC. The encoded protein is CASSPGGLDLNEQFF.